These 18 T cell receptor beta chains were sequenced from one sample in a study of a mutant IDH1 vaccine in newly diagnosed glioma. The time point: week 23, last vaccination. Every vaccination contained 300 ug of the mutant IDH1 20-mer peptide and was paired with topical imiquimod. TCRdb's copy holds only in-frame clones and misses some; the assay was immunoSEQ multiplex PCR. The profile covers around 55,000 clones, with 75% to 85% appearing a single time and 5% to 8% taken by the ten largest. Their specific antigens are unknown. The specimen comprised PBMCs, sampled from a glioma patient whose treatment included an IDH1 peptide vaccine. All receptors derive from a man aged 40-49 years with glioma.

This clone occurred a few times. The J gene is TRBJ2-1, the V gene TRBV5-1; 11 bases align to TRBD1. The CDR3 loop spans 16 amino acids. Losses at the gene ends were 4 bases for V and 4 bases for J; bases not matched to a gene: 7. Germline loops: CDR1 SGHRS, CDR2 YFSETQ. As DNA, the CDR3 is TGCGCCAGCAGCCCTGGGACAGGGGGACCGTACAATGAGCAGTTCTTC. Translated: CASSPGTGGPYNEQFF.

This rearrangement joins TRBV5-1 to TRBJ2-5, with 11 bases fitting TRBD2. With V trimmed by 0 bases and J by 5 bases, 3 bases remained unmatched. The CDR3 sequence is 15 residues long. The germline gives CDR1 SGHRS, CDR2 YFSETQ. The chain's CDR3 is CASSLGSSGRETQYF. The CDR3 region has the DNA TGCGCCAGCAGCTTGGGGTCTAGCGGGAGGGAGACCCAGTACTTC.

Here the CDR3 reads CAISDRTDTQYF. DNA of the CDR3: TGTGCCATCAGTGACCGAACAGATACGCAGTATTTT. The chain uses TRBV10-3 and TRBJ2-3; no clear D. CDR1 is ENHRY and CDR2 is SYGVKD in the germline V gene. Trimming cost V 3 bases and J 3 bases, with 4 bases left between them. This CDR3 is built from 12 residues.

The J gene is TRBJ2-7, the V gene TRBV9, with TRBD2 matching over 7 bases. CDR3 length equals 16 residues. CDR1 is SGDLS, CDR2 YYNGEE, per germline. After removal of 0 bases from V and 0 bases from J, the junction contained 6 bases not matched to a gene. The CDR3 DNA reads TGTGCCAGCAGCGTAGGCGGCGGGGGAGCCTCCTACGAGCAGTACTTC. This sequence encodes CASSVGGGGASYEQYF.

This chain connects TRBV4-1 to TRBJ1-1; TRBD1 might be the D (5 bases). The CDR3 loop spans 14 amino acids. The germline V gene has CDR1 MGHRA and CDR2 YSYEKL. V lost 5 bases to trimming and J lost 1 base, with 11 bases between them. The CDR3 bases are TGCGCCAGCAGCGGAGGGGCGAGGAACACTGAAGCTTTCTTT. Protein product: CASSGGARNTEAFF.

CDR3 residues: CASTLNYEQYF. CDR3 nucleotides: TGTGCCAGCACCCTGAACTACGAGCAGTACTTC. This sequence joins TRBV6-1 and TRBJ2-7; the D is unclear. The V gene lost 7 bases and the J gene lost 3 bases, with 7 bases spanning the gap. The CDR3 extends over 11 amino acids. Germline lookup yields CDR1 MNHNS and CDR2 SASEGT.

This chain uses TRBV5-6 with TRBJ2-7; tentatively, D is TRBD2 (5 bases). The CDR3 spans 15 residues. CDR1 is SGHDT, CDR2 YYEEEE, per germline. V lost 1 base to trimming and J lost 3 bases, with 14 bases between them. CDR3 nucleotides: TGTGCCAGCAGCTTGATACGGAGGTCAAACTACGAGCAGTACTTC. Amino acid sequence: CASSLIRRSNYEQYF.

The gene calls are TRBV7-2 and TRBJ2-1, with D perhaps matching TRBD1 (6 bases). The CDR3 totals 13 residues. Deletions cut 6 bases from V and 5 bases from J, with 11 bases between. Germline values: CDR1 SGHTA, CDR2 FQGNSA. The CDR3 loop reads CASRETGHNEQFF. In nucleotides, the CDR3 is TGTGCCAGCAGGGAGACAGGTCACAATGAGCAGTTCTTC.

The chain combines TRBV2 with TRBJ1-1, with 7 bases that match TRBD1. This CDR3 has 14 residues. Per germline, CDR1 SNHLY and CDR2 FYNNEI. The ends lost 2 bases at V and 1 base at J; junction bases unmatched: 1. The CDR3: CASSERTGNTEAFF. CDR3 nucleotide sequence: TGTGCCAGCAGTGAACGGACAGGGAACACTGAAGCTTTCTTT.

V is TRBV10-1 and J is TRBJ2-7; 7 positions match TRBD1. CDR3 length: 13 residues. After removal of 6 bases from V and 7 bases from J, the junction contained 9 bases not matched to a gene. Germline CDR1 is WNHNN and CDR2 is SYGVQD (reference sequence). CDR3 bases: TGCGCCAGCAGCAGGGACAGCCTCGATGAGCAGTACTTC. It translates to CASSRDSLDEQYF.

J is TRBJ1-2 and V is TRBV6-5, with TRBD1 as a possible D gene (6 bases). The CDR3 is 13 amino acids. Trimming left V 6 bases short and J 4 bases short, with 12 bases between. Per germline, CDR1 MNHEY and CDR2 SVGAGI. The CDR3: CASSPDRSYGYTF. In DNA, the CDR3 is TGTGCCAGCAGCCCGGACAGAAGCTATGGCTACACCTTC.

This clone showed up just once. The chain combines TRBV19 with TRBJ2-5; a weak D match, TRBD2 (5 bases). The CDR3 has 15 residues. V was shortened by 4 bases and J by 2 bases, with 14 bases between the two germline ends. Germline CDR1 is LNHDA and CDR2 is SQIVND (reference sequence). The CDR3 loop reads CASSSRGSHQETQYF. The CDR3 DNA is TGTGCCAGTAGTAGCCGGGGTTCCCATCAAGAGACCCAGTACTTC. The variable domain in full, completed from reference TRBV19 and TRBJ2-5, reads DGGITQSPKYLFRKEGQNVTLSCEQNLNHDAMYWYRQDPGQGLRLIYYSQIVNDFQKGDIAEGYSVSREKKESFPLTVTSAQKNPTAFYLCASSSRGSHQETQYFGPGTRLLVL.

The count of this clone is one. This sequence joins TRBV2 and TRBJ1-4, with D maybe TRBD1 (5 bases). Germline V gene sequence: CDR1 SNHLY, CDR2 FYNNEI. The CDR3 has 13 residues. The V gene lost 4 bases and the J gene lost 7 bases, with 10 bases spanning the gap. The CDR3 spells CASSAGNIEKLFF. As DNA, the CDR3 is TGTGCCAGCAGTGCAGGGAATATTGAAAAACTGTTTTTT.

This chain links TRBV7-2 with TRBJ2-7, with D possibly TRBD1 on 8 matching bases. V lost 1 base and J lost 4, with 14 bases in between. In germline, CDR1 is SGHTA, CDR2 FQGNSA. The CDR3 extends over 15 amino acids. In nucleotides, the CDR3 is TGTGCCAGCAGCTTAGTACAGGGGGGGGTGTACGAGCAGTACTTC. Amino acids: CASSLVQGGVYEQYF.

DNA of the CDR3: TGTGCCAGCAGCTTGCTCGGCTTTGACAATCAGCCCCAGCATTTT. Translation gives CASSLLGFDNQPQHF. The chain links TRBV5-8 to TRBJ1-5; D is unresolved. CDR1 is SGHTS, CDR2 YDEGEE, per germline. V lost 1 base, J lost 3 bases, and 11 bases lay in between. The CDR3 loop spans 15 amino acids.

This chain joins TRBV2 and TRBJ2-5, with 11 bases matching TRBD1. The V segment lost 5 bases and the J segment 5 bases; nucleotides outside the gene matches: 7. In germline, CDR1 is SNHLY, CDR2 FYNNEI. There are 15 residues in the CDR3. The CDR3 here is CASSPGQGAWETQYF. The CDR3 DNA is TGTGCCAGCAGTCCCGGACAGGGGGCATGGGAGACCCAGTACTTC. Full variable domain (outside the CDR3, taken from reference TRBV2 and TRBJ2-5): EPEVTQTPSHQVTQMGQEVILRCVPISNHLYFYWYRQILGQKVEFLVSFYNNEISEKSEIFDDQFSVERPDGSNFTLKIRSTKLEDSAMYFCASSPGQGAWETQYFGPGTRLLVL.

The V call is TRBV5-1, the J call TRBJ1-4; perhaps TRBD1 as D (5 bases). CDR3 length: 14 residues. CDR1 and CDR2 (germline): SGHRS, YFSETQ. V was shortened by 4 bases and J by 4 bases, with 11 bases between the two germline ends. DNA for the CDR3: TGCGCCAGCAGCCCCGGGGGGAATAATGAAAAACTGTTTTTT. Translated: CASSPGGNNEKLFF. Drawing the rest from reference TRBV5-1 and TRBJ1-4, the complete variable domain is KAGVTQTPRYLIKTRGQQVTLSCSPISGHRSVSWYQQTPGQGLQFLFEYFSETQRNKGNFPGRFSGRQFSNSRSEMNVSTLELGDSALYLCASSPGGNNEKLFFGSGTQLSVL.

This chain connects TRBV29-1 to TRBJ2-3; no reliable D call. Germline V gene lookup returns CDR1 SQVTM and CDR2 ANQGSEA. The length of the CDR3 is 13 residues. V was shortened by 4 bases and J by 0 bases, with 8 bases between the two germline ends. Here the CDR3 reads CSVAETSTDTQYF. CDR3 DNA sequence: TGCAGCGTTGCTGAGACTAGCACAGATACGCAGTATTTT.